This T cell receptor (beta chain) was recovered during a study of cytomegalovirus exposure and HLA in healthy donors. Overall study results and limits: It was taken for granted in presence/absence analyses that sequencing depth across donors was roughly uniform. Reports indicate that TCR beta sequences accurately predicted the HLA-A and HLA-B alleles of most subjects.

The PCR was carried out with 60 Vbeta primers and 13 Jbeta primers. Data came from immunoSEQ multiplex PCR; TCRdb stores just in-frame clones and leaves some out. The sample shows roughly 100,000 clones, 75% to 90% of them seen only once. The junction had 6 bases not matched to a gene; V was cut back by 5 bases and J by 2 bases. The germline V gene encodes CDR1 SGHTA and CDR2 FQGTGA. CDR3 length: 15 amino acids. Donors consisted of healthy bone marrow donors. Concerning this clone: What it binds is unknown. The identical CDR3 is also encoded by other nucleotide sequences in the sample.

This TCR was recovered from a man aged 40-50 years in good health and CMV-seronegative. Input material: PBMCs. The chain carries TRBV7-3 and TRBJ2-3, with 8 nucleotides matching TRBD2. The CDR3 DNA sequence: TGTGCCAGCAGCCCGGGAGGGGGGCCCACAGATACGCAGTATTTT. It yields the protein CASSPGGGPTDTQYF.